This paragraph covers one T cell receptor (beta chain) sequence. Researchers ran the PCR with 60 Vbeta and 13 Jbeta primers. The protocol was immunoSEQ multiplex PCR, while the TCRdb copy is restricted to in-frame clones and leaves out a portion. The table has roughly 100,000 clones, 75% to 85% seen once. This specimen belongs to a study of cytomegalovirus exposure and HLA in healthy donors. The TCR comes from a woman between 18 and 30 years old in good health and CMV-seropositive. Sequencing used PBMCs.

The CDR3 nucleotides read TGTGCCAGCAGCTATAAGGGACAGGGGAGCGAGCAGTACTTC. Its protein product is CASSYKGQGSEQYF. The chain links TRBV9 to TRBJ2-7; 10 bases fit TRBD1. Trimming at V came to 4 bases and at J to 6 bases, leaving 7 bases not matched to a gene. The CDR3 is made up of 14 amino acids. Germline V gene data show CDR1 as SGDLS and CDR2 as YYNGEE.